This T cell receptor beta chain derives from a study of T cell responses to AZD1222 COVID-19 vaccine. Assay used: immunoSEQ multiplex PCR; TCRdb lists only in-frame clones, some missing. The table lists some 170,000 clones, 85% to 95% of them singletons. There are 13 residues in the CDR3. V lost 5 bases and J 7 bases, leaving 14 bases between the germline ends. The germline V gene encodes CDR1 LNHDA and CDR2 SQIVND (reference sequence). The chain employs TRBV19 and TRBJ1-1; D possibly corresponds to TRBD1 (5 bases). Material: peripheral blood, obtained 28 days after the second AZD1222 dose. This TCR was sampled from an adult who received the AZD1222 COVID-19 vaccine. CDR3 sequence: CASSGFDGGEAFF. CDR3 DNA sequence: TGTGCCAGTAGTGGATTTGACGGGGGTGAAGCTTTCTTT.